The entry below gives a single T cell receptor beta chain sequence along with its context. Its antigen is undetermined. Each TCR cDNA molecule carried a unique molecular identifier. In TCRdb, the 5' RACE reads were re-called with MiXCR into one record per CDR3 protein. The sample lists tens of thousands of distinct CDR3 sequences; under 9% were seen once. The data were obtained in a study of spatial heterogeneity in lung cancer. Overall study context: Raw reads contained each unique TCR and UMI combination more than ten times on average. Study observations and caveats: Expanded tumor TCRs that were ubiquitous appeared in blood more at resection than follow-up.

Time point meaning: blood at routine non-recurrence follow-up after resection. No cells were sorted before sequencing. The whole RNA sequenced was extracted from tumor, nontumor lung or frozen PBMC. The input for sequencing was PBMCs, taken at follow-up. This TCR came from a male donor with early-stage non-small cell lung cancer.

The CDR3 loop reads CASSLVLGTGDQETQYF. The CDR3 DNA reads as TGCGCCAGCAGCTTGGTCCTGGGGACAGGGGACCAAGAGACCCAGTACTTC. The chain employs TRBV5-1 and TRBJ2-5; 10 positions agree with TRBD1. Trimming removed 0 bases from V and 0 bases from J; junction bases left unmatched: 5. CDR3 length: 17 amino acids. Germline V gene data show CDR1 as SGHRS and CDR2 as YFSETQ.